This record looks at one TCR beta chain sequence and its context. Its antigen is not identified. This sample is part of a study of T cells in pancreatic ductal adenocarcinoma. Overall study results and limits: Tumor samples had fewer productive templates and approximately 8.2-fold fewer unique clonotypes than blood. Tumor-versus-blood clonality comparisons may be biased toward lower tumor diversity. Tumor and blood clonality did not differ significantly, about 0.1 versus 0.07. The resected pancreatic cancer cohort was biased toward the minority with early-stage disease.

Surgery without prior neoadjuvant therapy was the treatment of the selected pancreatic ductal adenocarcinoma patients. This CDR3 is built from 14 residues. Losses at the gene ends were 4 bases for V and 5 bases for J; bases not matched to a gene: 6. Germline V gene sequence: CDR1 SGHRS, CDR2 YFSETQ. Some clones are missing from TCRdb's copy, which holds only in-frame ones; the method was immunoSEQ multiplex PCR. Of some 9,400 clones in the sample, roughly two thirds were seen once. V gene TRBV5-1 combines with J gene TRBJ1-2; 9 bases match TRBD1. The sequence derives from a human donor with pancreatic ductal adenocarcinoma. The sequenced material came from pancreatic tumor tissue. CDR3 loop: CASSGQGPPYGYTF. The DNA for the CDR3 is TGCGCCAGCAGCGGACAGGGGCCGCCTTATGGCTACACCTTC.